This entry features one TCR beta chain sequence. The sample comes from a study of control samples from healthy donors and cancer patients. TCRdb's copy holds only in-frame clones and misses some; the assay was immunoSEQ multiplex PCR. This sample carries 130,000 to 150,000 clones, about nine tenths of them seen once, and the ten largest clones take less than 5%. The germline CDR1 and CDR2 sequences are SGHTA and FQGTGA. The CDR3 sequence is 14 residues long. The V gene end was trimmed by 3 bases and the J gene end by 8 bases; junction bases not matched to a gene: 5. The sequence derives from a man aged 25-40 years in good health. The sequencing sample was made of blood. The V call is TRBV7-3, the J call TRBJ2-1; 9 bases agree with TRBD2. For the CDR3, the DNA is TGTGCCAGCAGCTTGGGGACTAGCAGGGATGAGCAGTTCTTC. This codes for CASSLGTSRDEQFF.